A selection of T cell receptor beta chains follows, all from one sample in a study of blood T cell repertoires in COVID-19. Profiled with immunoSEQ multiplex PCR; TCRdb holds only in-frame clones, not every one. In the table there are about 120,000 clones, 82% of which are singletons. Sequenced: peripheral blood. The receptor source for this set is a human donor in a cohort sampled during active COVID-19. The CDR3 runs from the conserved cysteine through the conserved F or W. Each record gives: V gene, D gene, clone size, J gene, CDR3 DNA, CDR3 protein. D genes are given only for firm matches. Clone sizes are given selectively: once, few, many, or a class where the clone is expanded.

V gene: TRBV6-2/TRBV6-3; D gene: TRBD2; clone size: NA; J gene: TRBJ2-1; CDR3 DNA: TGTGCCAGCAGTTCCCTTACGGGGGGGAGTAATGAGCAGTTCTTC; CDR3 protein: CASSSLTGGSNEQFF
V gene: TRBV9; D gene: NA; clone size: NA; J gene: TRBJ1-1; CDR3 DNA: TGTGCCAGCAGCGTAGCCGTTATGAACACTGAAGCTTTCTTT; CDR3 protein: CASSVAVMNTEAFF
V gene: TRBV9; D gene: NA; clone size: once; J gene: TRBJ2-3; CDR3 DNA: TGTGCCAGCAGCGAACAGGGCTACACAGATACGCAGTATTTT; CDR3 protein: CASSEQGYTDTQYF
V gene: TRBV5-1; D gene: NA; clone size: NA; J gene: TRBJ2-7; CDR3 DNA: TGCGCCAGCAGGTTGGGTGGAGGGAAAACCTACGAGCAGTACTTC; CDR3 protein: CASRLGGGKTYEQYF
V gene: TRBV7-2; D gene: TRBD2; clone size: NA; J gene: TRBJ2-3; CDR3 DNA: TGTGCCAGCAGCCTAAGCGGGGGGGTAGATACGCAGTATTTT; CDR3 protein: CASSLSGGVDTQYF
V gene: TRBV27; D gene: NA; clone size: few; J gene: TRBJ2-3; CDR3 DNA: TGTGCCAGCAGTTTAACTAACACAGATACGCAGTATTTT; CDR3 protein: CASSLTNTDTQYF
V gene: TRBV5-1; D gene: NA; clone size: few; J gene: TRBJ2-3; CDR3 DNA: TGCGCCAGCAGCTTGGCCGTTACTCGAAGCACAGATACGCAGTATTTT; CDR3 protein: CASSLAVTRSTDTQYF
V gene: TRBV7-2; D gene: TRBD1; clone size: NA; J gene: TRBJ2-4; CDR3 DNA: TGTGCCAGCAGCTCTATCGACAGGGGCATTCAGTACTTC; CDR3 protein: CASSSIDRGIQYF
V gene: TRBV6-5; D gene: NA; clone size: NA; J gene: TRBJ1-5; CDR3 DNA: TGTGCCAGCAGTTACGAGAGGTATAGCAATCAGCCCCAGCATTTT; CDR3 protein: CASSYERYSNQPQHF
V gene: TRBV18; D gene: TRBD2; clone size: NA; J gene: TRBJ2-5; CDR3 DNA: TGTGCCAGCTCACCCTCGAGCGGGGGAGGAGAGACCCAGTACTTC; CDR3 protein: CASSPSSGGGETQYF
V gene: TRBV4-1; D gene: TRBD1; clone size: NA; J gene: TRBJ2-4; CDR3 DNA: TGCGCCAGCAGCCCTTCCGGGACAGGGATCCTAGCCAAAAACATTCAGTACTTC; CDR3 protein: CASSPSGTGILAKNIQYF
V gene: TRBV5-1; D gene: TRBD1; clone size: few; J gene: TRBJ2-7; CDR3 DNA: TGCGCCAGTACGACCGGGACAGGGAAGTACGAGCAGTACTTC; CDR3 protein: CASTTGTGKYEQYF
V gene: TRBV7-9; D gene: NA; clone size: NA; J gene: TRBJ2-1; CDR3 DNA: TGTGCCAGCAGCAATAGAGGGGCGGGGGCATACAGTGAGCAGTTCTTC; CDR3 protein: CASSNRGAGAYSEQFF
V gene: TRBV7-6; D gene: NA; clone size: NA; J gene: TRBJ1-4; CDR3 DNA: TGTGCCAGCAGCTTAGAAGCGAATGAAAAACTGTTTTTT; CDR3 protein: CASSLEANEKLFF
V gene: TRBV10-1; D gene: NA; clone size: NA; J gene: TRBJ1-5; CDR3 DNA: TGCGCCAGCAGCAGGGACAATCAGTCCCAGCATTTT; CDR3 protein: CASSRDNQSQHF
V gene: TRBV9; D gene: NA; clone size: NA; J gene: TRBJ1-6; CDR3 DNA: TGTGCCAGCAGCCTCCCGCAGGGGAATTCACCCCTCCACTTT; CDR3 protein: CASSLPQGNSPLHF
V gene: TRBV19; D gene: TRBD1; clone size: NA; J gene: TRBJ1-2; CDR3 DNA: TGTGCCAGTAGGGGGACAGGGGTCCCCTATGGCTACACCTTC; CDR3 protein: CASRGTGVPYGYTF
V gene: TRBV18; D gene: TRBD1; clone size: NA; J gene: TRBJ2-7; CDR3 DNA: TGTGCCAGCTCACTCCTCCCGGGACAGGGAAGGAACGAGCAGTACTTC; CDR3 protein: CASSLLPGQGRNEQYF
V gene: TRBV20-1; D gene: NA; clone size: NA; J gene: TRBJ2-4; CDR3 DNA: TGCAGTGCTAGCGGGGACATTCAGTACTTC; CDR3 protein: CSASGDIQYF
V gene: TRBV19; D gene: NA; clone size: NA; J gene: TRBJ1-5; CDR3 DNA: TGTGCCAGTAGTATCGGACAGAATCAGCCCCAGCATTTT; CDR3 protein: CASSIGQNQPQHF
V gene: TRBV10-1; D gene: NA; clone size: once; J gene: TRBJ2-7; CDR3 DNA: TGCGCCAGCAGTGAGGGGGGGGGCCCGACCGGGACCTCCTACGAGCAGTACTTC; CDR3 protein: CASSEGGGPTGTSYEQYF
V gene: TRBV15; D gene: TRBD1; clone size: NA; J gene: TRBJ2-7; CDR3 DNA: TGTGCCACCAGCATAAGACAGGGTTCTTACGAGCAGTACTTC; CDR3 protein: CATSIRQGSYEQYF
V gene: TRBV6-5; D gene: NA; clone size: once; J gene: TRBJ1-1; CDR3 DNA: TGTGCCAGCAAGGCCCGGACACCAGACACTGAAGCTTTCTTT; CDR3 protein: CASKARTPDTEAFF
V gene: TRBV5-6; D gene: NA; clone size: NA; J gene: TRBJ2-1; CDR3 DNA: TGTGCCAGCAGCCCCGGGGGTCTCAATGAGCAGTTCTTC; CDR3 protein: CASSPGGLNEQFF
V gene: TRBV2; D gene: TRBD1; clone size: NA; J gene: TRBJ1-2; CDR3 DNA: TGTGCCAGCACAGCAGGGGGGAGGATCGGGTACACCTTC; CDR3 protein: CASTAGGRIGYTF
V gene: TRBV7-2; D gene: NA; clone size: few; J gene: TRBJ2-2; CDR3 DNA: TGTGCCAGCAGCCCCCGTTTCGGGGCGAACACCGGGGAGCTGTTTTTT; CDR3 protein: CASSPRFGANTGELFF
V gene: TRBV3-1/TRBV3-2; D gene: TRBD1; clone size: NA; J gene: TRBJ1-6; CDR3 DNA: TGTGCCAGCAGCCAGCCGCGGGACAGGAATTCACCCCTCCACTTT; CDR3 protein: CASSQPRDRNSPLHF
V gene: TRBV13; D gene: TRBD1; clone size: NA; J gene: TRBJ1-1; CDR3 DNA: TGTGCCAGCAGCGGACAGGAGGGCACTGAAGCTTTCTTT; CDR3 protein: CASSGQEGTEAFF
V gene: TRBV10-3; D gene: NA; clone size: NA; J gene: TRBJ1-1; CDR3 DNA: TGTGCCATCAGTCTCCACGAAGGGGTGAACACTGAAGCTTTCTTT; CDR3 protein: CAISLHEGVNTEAFF
V gene: TRBV27; D gene: TRBD2; clone size: NA; J gene: TRBJ2-7; CDR3 DNA: TGTGCCAGCAGTTTAAAGCGGGGGGGTTACGAGCAGTACTTC; CDR3 protein: CASSLKRGGYEQYF
V gene: TRBV5-1; D gene: NA; clone size: NA; J gene: TRBJ2-3; CDR3 DNA: TGCGCCAGCAGCCGGGACTCCCGCACAGATACGCAGTATTTT; CDR3 protein: CASSRDSRTDTQYF
V gene: TRBV5-1; D gene: TRBD1; clone size: NA; J gene: TRBJ2-2; CDR3 DNA: TGCGCCAGCAGGACAGGGGCTAACACCGGGGAGCTGTTTTTT; CDR3 protein: CASRTGANTGELFF
V gene: TRBV21-1; D gene: NA; clone size: NA; J gene: TRBJ2-1; CDR3 DNA: TGTGCCAGCAGCCCGGGACAGGCCTCCTACAATGAGCAGTTCTTC; CDR3 protein: CASSPGQASYNEQFF
V gene: TRBV6-5; D gene: NA; clone size: NA; J gene: TRBJ1-4; CDR3 DNA: TGTGCCAGCAGTTACCGGGGAGTTAATGAAAAACTGTTTTTT; CDR3 protein: CASSYRGVNEKLFF
V gene: TRBV7-2; D gene: NA; clone size: NA; J gene: TRBJ1-3; CDR3 DNA: TGTGCCAGCAGCTCCTGGTATAGCCCTGGAAACACCATATATTTT; CDR3 protein: CASSSWYSPGNTIYF
V gene: TRBV6-5; D gene: TRBD1; clone size: few; J gene: TRBJ2-3; CDR3 DNA: TGTGCCAGCAGGAAGACAGGGTTGGGCACAGATACGCAGTATTTT; CDR3 protein: CASRKTGLGTDTQYF
V gene: TRBV2; D gene: TRBD2; clone size: once; J gene: TRBJ2-3; CDR3 DNA: TGTGCCAGCAGTCTAGATGAGCGGGGGGGTGGAGATACGCAGTATTTT; CDR3 protein: CASSLDERGGGDTQYF
V gene: TRBV11-2; D gene: NA; clone size: NA; J gene: TRBJ2-7; CDR3 DNA: TGTGCCAGCAGCCCCGAAGGCGGCTACGAGCAGTACTTC; CDR3 protein: CASSPEGGYEQYF
V gene: TRBV27; D gene: NA; clone size: NA; J gene: TRBJ2-5; CDR3 DNA: TGTGCCAGCAGTTCCCCTACTAAGACCCAGTACTTC; CDR3 protein: CASSSPTKTQYF
V gene: TRBV2; D gene: TRBD1; clone size: NA; J gene: TRBJ1-4; CDR3 DNA: TGTGCCAGCAGCCGTCCGGGACAGCCTAATGAAAAACTGTTTTTT; CDR3 protein: CASSRPGQPNEKLFF
V gene: TRBV27; D gene: TRBD1; clone size: NA; J gene: TRBJ2-7; CDR3 DNA: TGTGCCAGCACCCAGGGACAGGGACGGTACGAGCAGTACTTC; CDR3 protein: CASTQGQGRYEQYF
V gene: TRBV3-1/TRBV3-2; D gene: NA; clone size: NA; J gene: TRBJ1-3; CDR3 DNA: TGTGCCAGCAGCGACACAGGGCTCTCTGGAAACACCATATATTTT; CDR3 protein: CASSDTGLSGNTIYF
V gene: TRBV6-1; D gene: NA; clone size: NA; J gene: TRBJ2-3; CDR3 DNA: TGTGCCAGCAGTGAAGAGGGACTCCGCACAGATACGCAGTATTTT; CDR3 protein: CASSEEGLRTDTQYF
V gene: TRBV5-4; D gene: TRBD1; clone size: NA; J gene: TRBJ1-1; CDR3 DNA: TGTGCCCTCCAGGTCGGGACAGGGCCGAACACTGAAGCTTTCTTT; CDR3 protein: CALQVGTGPNTEAFF
V gene: TRBV5-4; D gene: NA; clone size: NA; J gene: TRBJ1-2; CDR3 DNA: TGTGCCAGCAGCTTGGCACAGGGAAGGGGTGGCTACACCTTC; CDR3 protein: CASSLAQGRGGYTF
V gene: TRBV2; D gene: NA; clone size: NA; J gene: TRBJ2-2; CDR3 DNA: TGTGCCAGCAGTACGAGCACCACCGGGGAGCTGTTTTTT; CDR3 protein: CASSTSTTGELFF
V gene: TRBV18; D gene: NA; clone size: NA; J gene: TRBJ2-3; CDR3 DNA: TGTGCCAGCTCACCCATCCAGGGTGCGGTAGATACGCAGTATTTT; CDR3 protein: CASSPIQGAVDTQYF